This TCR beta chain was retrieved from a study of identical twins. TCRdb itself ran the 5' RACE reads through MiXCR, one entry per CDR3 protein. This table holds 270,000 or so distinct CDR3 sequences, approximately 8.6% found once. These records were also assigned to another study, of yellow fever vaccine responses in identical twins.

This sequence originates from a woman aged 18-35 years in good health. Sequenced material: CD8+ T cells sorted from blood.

CDR3 loop: CSVGGLSYNEQFF. The CDR3 DNA follows: TGCAGCGTAGGGGGACTTTCCTACAATGAGCAGTTCTTC. The chain carries TRBV29-1 and TRBJ2-1, with D perhaps TRBD1 or TRBD2 (6 bases each). V lost 6 bases and J 1 base, leaving 10 bases between the germline ends. The germline V gene has CDR1 SQVTM and CDR2 ANQGSEA. The CDR3 consists of 13 residues.